These 8 T cell receptor beta chains originate from one sample sequenced in a study of T cell changes during pregnancy in multiple sclerosis. Libraries were prepared by immunoSEQ multiplex PCR; TCRdb keeps only in-frame clonotypes and omits some of them. The sample has roughly 70,000 clones, 85% to 95% seen once. Sequencing was performed on peripheral blood, taken in the third trimester of pregnancy. These receptors all stem from a female donor in good health, enrolled as a control in a pregnancy study.

This clone was detected a few times. The rearrangement uses TRBV10-3 and TRBJ2-2; TRBD1 aligns across 7 bases. This CDR3 has 15 residues. The J segment lost 0 bases and the V segment lost 4 bases, leaving 2 bases of the junction unmatched. Germline V gene sequence: CDR1 ENHRY, CDR2 SYGVKD. CDR3 sequence (DNA): TGTGCCATCAGTGGGGGACAGACGAACACCGGGGAGCTGTTTTTT. This codes for CAISGGQTNTGELFF.

The chain has TRBV20-1 and TRBJ1-1; 8 bases match TRBD1. The CDR3 loop spans 10 amino acids. With V trimmed by 6 bases and J by 6 bases, 0 bases remained unmatched. The V gene's germline CDR1 is DFQATT and CDR2 SNEGSKA (reference sequence). Here the CDR3 reads CSADRAEAFF. CDR3 bases: TGCAGTGCGGACAGGGCTGAAGCTTTCTTT.

This rearrangement joins TRBV19 to TRBJ1-1; TRBD1 matches 7 bases. This CDR3 spans 14 amino acids. V was clipped by 4 bases and J by 1 base; unmatched bases: 3. Per the germline V gene, CDR1 is LNHDA and CDR2 is SQIVND (reference sequence). CDR3: CASSTWTGNTEAFF. CDR3 sequence (DNA): TGTGCCAGTAGTACCTGGACAGGGAACACTGAAGCTTTCTTT.

The chain joins TRBV7-9 to TRBJ2-1, with a tentative D call TRBD2 (7 bases). The CDR3 runs to 16 residues. Germline values: CDR1 SEHNR, CDR2 FQNEAQ (reference sequence). V gave up 0 bases and J gave up 7 bases, with 16 bases separating them. The DNA of the CDR3 is TGTGCCAGCAGCTTAGCTTGGGGGGGGGCCCGGAATGAGCAGTTCTTC. Translation gives CASSLAWGGARNEQFF. Complete variable domain (other parts from reference TRBV7-9 and TRBJ2-1): DTGVSQNPRHKITKRGQNVTFRCDPISEHNRLYWYRQTLGQGPEFLTYFQNEAQLEKSRLLSDRFSAERPKGSFSTLEIQRTEQGDSAMYLCASSLAWGGARNEQFFGPGTRLTVL.

The chain carries TRBV13 and TRBJ2-7; 11 nucleotides line up with TRBD2. The junction had 9 bases not matched to a gene; V was cut back by 4 bases and J by 4 bases. Germline assignment: CDR1 PRHDT and CDR2 FYEKMQ (reference sequence). The CDR3 sequence is 16 residues long. CDR3 sequence: CASSSTLLAGVYEQYF. CDR3 DNA: TGTGCCAGCAGCTCCACTTTACTAGCGGGAGTTTACGAGCAGTACTTC.

This clone is a singleton in its sample. The chain has TRBV28 and TRBJ1-6; 8 bases line up with TRBD1. The CDR3 is made up of 12 amino acids. Trimming took 10 bases from V and 7 from J; bases not matched to a gene: 3. CDR1 MDHEN and CDR2 SYDVKM come from the germline V gene. CDR3 nucleotide sequence: TGTGCCACCGGACAGGGAAATTCACCCCTCCACTTT. Its protein is CATGQGNSPLHF.

The V gene is TRBV27, the J gene TRBJ1-5; the D is unclear. Germline CDR1 reads MNHEY; CDR2 reads SMNVEV (reference sequence). This CDR3 has 15 amino acids. V lost 3 bases and J lost 3, with 12 bases in between. CDR3 residues: CASSLGGQANQPQHF. The CDR3 DNA reads TGTGCCAGCAGTTTGGGTGGGCAGGCCAATCAGCCCCAGCATTTT.

The chain has TRBV28 and TRBJ2-3, with D hard to call. Germline V CDR1 and CDR2: MDHEN, SYDVKM. Deletions cut 4 bases from V and 2 bases from J, with 7 bases between. The CDR3 runs 13 residues. The CDR3 DNA follows: TGTGCCAGCAGTTCCCGTTTCACAGATACGCAGTATTTT. Protein: CASSSRFTDTQYF.